The clone carrying this T cell receptor beta chain was seen more than once but under ten times. Germline loops: CDR1 MNHEY, CDR2 SVGAGI. Trimming took off 6 bases at V and 5 bases at J, with 17 bases between the two ends. This CDR3 has 14 amino acids. This specimen belongs to a study of cytomegalovirus exposure and HLA in healthy donors. For the study at large: A prior analysis found roughly 100 million unique TCR beta sequences from roughly 180 million T cells.

The PCR employed 60 Vbeta primers together with 13 Jbeta primers. Sequenced by immunoSEQ multiplex PCR; TCRdb stores in-frame clones only, minus some. The data hold 65,000 to 100,000 clones, with nearly 80% observed a single time. The TCR was taken from a female donor in good health and CMV-seronegative. The chain carries TRBV6-5 and TRBJ2-7; maybe TRBD2 (7 bases). The source material was PBMCs. The CDR3 region has the DNA TGTGCCAGCAGGCAGACGGGGGGCCCTGACGAGCAGTACTTC. It encodes CASRQTGGPDEQYF.